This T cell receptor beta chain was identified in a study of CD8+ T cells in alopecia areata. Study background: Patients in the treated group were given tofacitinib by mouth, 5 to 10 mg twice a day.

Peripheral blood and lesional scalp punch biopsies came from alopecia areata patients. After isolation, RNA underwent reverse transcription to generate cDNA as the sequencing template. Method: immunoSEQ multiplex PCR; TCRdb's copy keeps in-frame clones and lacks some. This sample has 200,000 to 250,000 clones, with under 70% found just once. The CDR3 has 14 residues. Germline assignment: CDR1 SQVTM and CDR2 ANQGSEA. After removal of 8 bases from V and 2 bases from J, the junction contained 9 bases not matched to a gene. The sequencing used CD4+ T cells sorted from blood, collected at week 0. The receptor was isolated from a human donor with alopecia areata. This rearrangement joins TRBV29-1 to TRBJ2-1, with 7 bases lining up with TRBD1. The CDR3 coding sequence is TGCAGCCTGCGTCGGACAGGAGCCTACAATGAGCAGTTCTTC. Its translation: CSLRRTGAYNEQFF.